The present entry profiles one TCR beta chain with its context. The sample originates from a study of blood T cell repertoires in COVID-19. Source study methods: Amplification with reference gene primers provided the estimates of nucleated cell counts. Data came from immunoSEQ multiplex PCR; TCRdb stores just in-frame clones and leaves some out. The V and J calls and clone size come from that table; D and trimming were worked out from the DNA. The table has about 170,000 clones, approximately 86% seen once. CDR1 and CDR2 from the germline V gene are ENHRY and SYGVKD. Trimming removed 7 bases at V and 1 base at J, with 8 bases between. The CDR3 consists of 14 residues.

V and J are TRBV10-3 and TRBJ2-6, with D possibly being TRBD2 (6 bases). The sample comprised peripheral blood. The TCR originated in a man aged 55-75 years with COVID-19, enrolled during active disease. The CDR3 loop reads CAITGLSGANVLTF. The CDR3 DNA reads as TGTGCCATCACTGGACTATCTGGGGCCAACGTCCTGACTTTC.